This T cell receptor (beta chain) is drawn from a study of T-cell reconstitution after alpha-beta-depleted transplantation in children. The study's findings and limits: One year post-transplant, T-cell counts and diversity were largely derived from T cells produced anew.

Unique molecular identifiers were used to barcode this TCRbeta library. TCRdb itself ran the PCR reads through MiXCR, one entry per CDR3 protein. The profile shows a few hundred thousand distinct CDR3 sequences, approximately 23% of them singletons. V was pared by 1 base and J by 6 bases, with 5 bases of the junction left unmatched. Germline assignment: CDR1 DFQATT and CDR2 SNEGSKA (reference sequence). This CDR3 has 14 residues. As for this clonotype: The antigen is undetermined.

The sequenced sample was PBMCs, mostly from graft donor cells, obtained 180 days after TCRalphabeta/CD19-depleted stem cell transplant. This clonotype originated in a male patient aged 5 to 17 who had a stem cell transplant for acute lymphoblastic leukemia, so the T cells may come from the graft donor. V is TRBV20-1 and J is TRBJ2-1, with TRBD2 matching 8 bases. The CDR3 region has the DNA TGCAGTGCTAGAGGGTCTAGCGGGTTCAATGAGCAGTTCTTC. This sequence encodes CSARGSSGFNEQFF.